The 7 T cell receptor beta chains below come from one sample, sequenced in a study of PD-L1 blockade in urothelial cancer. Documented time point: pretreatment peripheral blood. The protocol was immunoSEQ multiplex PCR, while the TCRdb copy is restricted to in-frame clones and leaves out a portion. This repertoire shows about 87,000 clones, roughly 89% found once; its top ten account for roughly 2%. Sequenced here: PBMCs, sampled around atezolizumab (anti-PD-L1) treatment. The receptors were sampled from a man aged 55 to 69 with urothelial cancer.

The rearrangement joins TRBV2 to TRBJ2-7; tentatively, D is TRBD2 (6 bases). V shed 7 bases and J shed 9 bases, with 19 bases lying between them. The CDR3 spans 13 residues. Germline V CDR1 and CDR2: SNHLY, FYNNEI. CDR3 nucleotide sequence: TGTGCCAGCACCGGGACTGTGGCGCTTTCGCAGTACTTC. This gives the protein CASTGTVALSQYF.

CDR3 nucleotide sequence: TGTGCCATCTCGAACAGACAAGCGGCTAATGAAAAACTGTTTTTT. It yields the protein CAISNRQAANEKLFF. The V call is TRBV10-3, the J call TRBJ1-4, with D unresolved. The V end lost 8 bases, the J end lost 3 bases, and 16 bases lay between the germline ends. This CDR3 has 15 amino acids. Germline assignment: CDR1 ENHRY and CDR2 SYGVKD.

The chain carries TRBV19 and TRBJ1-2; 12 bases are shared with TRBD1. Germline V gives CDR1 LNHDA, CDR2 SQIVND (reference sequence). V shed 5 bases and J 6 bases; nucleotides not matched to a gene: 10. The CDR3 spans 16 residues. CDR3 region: CASSLGQGAGVNGYTF. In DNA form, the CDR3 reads TGTGCCAGTAGTTTGGGACAGGGGGCAGGAGTCAATGGCTACACCTTC. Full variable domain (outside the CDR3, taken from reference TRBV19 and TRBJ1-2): DGGITQSPKYLFRKEGQNVTLSCEQNLNHDAMYWYRQDPGQGLRLIYYSQIVNDFQKGDIAEGYSVSREKKESFPLTVTSAQKNPTAFYLCASSLGQGAGVNGYTFGSGTRLTVV.

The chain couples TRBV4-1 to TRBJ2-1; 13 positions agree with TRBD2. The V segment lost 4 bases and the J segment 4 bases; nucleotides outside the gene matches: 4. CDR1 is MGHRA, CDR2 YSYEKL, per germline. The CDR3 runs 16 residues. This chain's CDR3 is CASSPGTSGAYNEQFF. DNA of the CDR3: TGCGCCAGCAGCCCCGGGACTAGCGGGGCATACAATGAGCAGTTCTTC.

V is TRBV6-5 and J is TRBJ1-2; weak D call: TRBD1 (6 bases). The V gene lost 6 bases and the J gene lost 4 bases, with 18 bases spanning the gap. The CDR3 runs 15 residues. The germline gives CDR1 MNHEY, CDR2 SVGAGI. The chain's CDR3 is CASSLLGTMGYGYTF. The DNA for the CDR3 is TGTGCCAGCAGCCTCCTAGGGACAATGGGCTATGGCTACACCTTC.

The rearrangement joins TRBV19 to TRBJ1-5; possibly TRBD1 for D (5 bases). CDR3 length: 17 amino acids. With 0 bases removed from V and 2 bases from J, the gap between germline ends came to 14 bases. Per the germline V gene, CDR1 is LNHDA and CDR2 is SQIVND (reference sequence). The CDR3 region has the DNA TGTGCCAGTAGTATAGATCAGGGTACGGTTGGCAATCAGCCCCAGCATTTT. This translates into CASSIDQGTVGNQPQHF.

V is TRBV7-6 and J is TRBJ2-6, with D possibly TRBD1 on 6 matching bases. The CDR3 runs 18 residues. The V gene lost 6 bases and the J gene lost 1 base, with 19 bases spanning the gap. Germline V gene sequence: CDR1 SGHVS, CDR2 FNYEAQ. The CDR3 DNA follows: TGTGCCAGCAGTACGAGGATTGCAGGGGTTTCTGGGGCCAACGTCCTGACTTTC. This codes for CASSTRIAGVSGANVLTF.